Following are 32 T cell receptor beta chains from one sample sequenced in a study of blood T cells in healthy people across ages. The use of a sample-barcoded 5' primer and a J-beta primer mix characterized a second PCR of roughly 6 to 12 cycles. TCRdb analysed the 5' RACE reads with MiXCR anew, one entry per CDR3 protein. The sample consists of about 1.4 million distinct CDR3 sequences, almost 60% of them appearing once. The sample consisted of blood. The source is a man younger than 30 in good health.

The chain recombines TRBV5-1 with TRBJ2-5; D is ambiguous. The V end was cut by 0 bases, the J end by 5 bases, with 14 bases between. The CDR3 contains 15 residues. Germline V gene sequence: CDR1 SGHRS, CDR2 YFSETQ. This CDR3 is CASSLDTASWETQYF. The CDR3 DNA reads TGCGCCAGCAGCTTGGATACAGCGAGCTGGGAGACCCAGTACTTC.

The chain combines TRBV28 with TRBJ1-4; D may be TRBD1 (5 bases). The germline CDR1 and CDR2 sequences are MDHEN and SYDVKM. The V and J ends lost 8 bases and 7 bases respectively, with 20 bases between them. The CDR3 covers 15 residues. The chain's CDR3 is CASRGQGNRGEKLFF. Here the CDR3 DNA reads TGTGCCAGCCGTGGACAAGGGAATAGAGGTGAAAAACTGTTTTTT.

This rearrangement joins TRBV6-1 to TRBJ2-3; 9 positions match TRBD2. The V gene end was trimmed by 0 bases and the J gene end by 7 bases; junction bases not matched to a gene: 14. This CDR3 has 18 amino acids. Germline CDR1 MNHNS, CDR2 SASEGT. The CDR3 protein is CASSEAALTSGSPHTQYF. In DNA form, the CDR3 reads TGTGCCAGCAGTGAAGCGGCCCTTACTAGCGGGTCCCCTCATACGCAGTATTTT.

The genes are TRBV4-1 and TRBJ2-5; the match to TRBD2 covers 7 bases. The J call may be mistaken, given a closer DNA end match to TRBJ2-7. The germline V gene encodes CDR1 MGHRA and CDR2 YSYEKL. This CDR3 is 13 amino acids long. The CDR3 DNA sequence: TGCGCCAGCAGTCCCTCTAGCGGCTACGAGCAGTACTTC. It yields the protein CASSPSSGYEQYF.

This chain connects TRBV27 to TRBJ2-7, with 7 bases lining up with TRBD2. The V gene end was trimmed by 7 bases and the J gene end by 1 base; junction bases not matched to a gene: 16. The V gene's germline CDR1 is MNHEY and CDR2 SMNVEV (reference sequence). CDR3 length equals 17 residues. The chain's CDR3 is CASKSAGDPFRSYEQYF. The CDR3 coding sequence is TGTGCCAGCAAGTCGGCGGGGGATCCCTTCAGATCCTACGAGCAGTACTTC.

The chain couples TRBV2 to TRBJ2-1; D unresolved. CDR1 is SNHLY and CDR2 is FYNNEI in the germline V gene. V lost 6 bases to trimming and J lost 4 bases, with 13 bases between them. This CDR3 region has 14 residues. The DNA for the CDR3 is TGTGCCAGCAGGGCCGGGTCCCCGTACAATGAGCAGTTCTTC. It specifies CASRAGSPYNEQFF. Complete variable domain (other parts from reference TRBV2 and TRBJ2-1): EPEVTQTPSHQVTQMGQEVILRCVPISNHLYFYWYRQILGQKVEFLVSFYNNEISEKSEIFDDQFSVERPDGSNFTLKIRSTKLEDSAMYFCASRAGSPYNEQFFGPGTRLTVL.

This chain joins TRBV6-2 or TRBV6-3 and TRBJ2-6, with TRBD2 as a possible D gene (5 bases). The germline V and J ends were trimmed by 8 bases and 3 bases, with 11 bases remaining between them. The CDR3 covers 14 residues. Germline-derived CDR1 and CDR2 are MNHEY and SVGEGT. The CDR3 bases are TGTGCCAGCGCCCGAGCGGATGGGGCCAACGTCCTGACTTTC. Its protein is CASARADGANVLTF.

V is TRBV5-1 and J is TRBJ2-2; 9 bases line up with TRBD1. Germline-derived CDR1 and CDR2 are SGHRS and YFSETQ. Trimming took 5 bases from V and 0 from J; bases not matched to a gene: 2. This CDR3 spans 15 amino acids. The CDR3 DNA sequence: TGCGCCAGCAGGCGACAGGGGGCGAACACCGGGGAGCTGTTTTTT. Protein sequence: CASRRQGANTGELFF.

The chain carries TRBV28 and TRBJ1-2, with TRBD1 matching over 8 bases. CDR1 MDHEN and CDR2 SYDVKM come from the germline V gene. The CDR3 extends over 15 amino acids. V lost 6 bases to trimming and J lost 4 bases; unmatched junction nucleotides: 10. CDR3 sequence (DNA): TGTGCCAGCAGGAAAGGACAGGGTACTGCCTATGGCTACACCTTC. Translating gives CASRKGQGTAYGYTF.

The chain has TRBV3-1 and TRBJ2-1; tentative D call: TRBD2 (5 bases). This CDR3 is built from 16 residues. Germline V gives CDR1 LGHDT, CDR2 YNNKEL (reference sequence). Trimming stripped 1 base from V and 7 bases from J, with 17 bases between. The CDR3 here is CASSQANSGSKNEQFF. DNA of the CDR3: TGTGCCAGCAGCCAAGCTAACTCTGGGAGTAAAAATGAGCAGTTCTTC.

This chain connects TRBV7-2 to TRBJ2-7; a possible D gene is TRBD2 (6 bases). V was shortened by 5 bases and J by 4 bases, with 18 bases between the two germline ends. The CDR3 has 15 residues. CDR1 is SGHTA, CDR2 FQGNSA, per germline. The CDR3 loop is CASSISGGRSYEQYF. For the CDR3, the DNA is TGTGCCAGCAGCATTTCCGGGGGTAGGAGTTACGAGCAGTACTTC.

This clonotype was counted once. The chain has TRBV6-5 and TRBJ1-1; the D is unclear. The length of the CDR3 is 14 residues. Looked up from germline, CDR1 is MNHEY and CDR2 is SVGAGI. V lost 2 bases and J 0 bases, leaving 7 bases between the germline ends. The CDR3, as DNA: TGTGCCAGCAGTTACCGGTTTATGAACACTGAAGCTTTCTTT. Its translation is CASSYRFMNTEAFF.

This chain uses TRBV5-4 with TRBJ2-7, with D perhaps matching TRBD1 (6 bases). V lost 0 bases and J lost 1, with 14 bases in between. The CDR3 runs to 16 residues. The germline V gene encodes CDR1 SGHNT and CDR2 YYREEE (reference sequence). The CDR3 bases are TGTGCCAGCAGCTTGGGGAAGGACAGTCCTTCCTACGAGCAGTACTTC. Translation: CASSLGKDSPSYEQYF.

The chain combines TRBV7-2 with TRBJ1-2, with 11 nucleotides matching TRBD1. V gave up 2 bases and J gave up 4 bases; unmatched junction bases: 9. This CDR3 has 17 residues. From germline, CDR1 is SGHTA and CDR2 FQGNSA. This chain's CDR3 is CASSLLDRGPFGYGYTF. CDR3 nucleotides: TGTGCCAGCAGCTTACTGGACAGGGGGCCCTTCGGCTATGGCTACACCTTC.

The CDR3 protein is CASSVEGDSNYNEQFF. CDR3 bases: TGTGCCAGCAGTGTCGAGGGTGACTCCAATTACAATGAGCAGTTCTTC. V and J are TRBV2 and TRBJ2-1; possibly TRBD2 for D (5 bases). Germline V gene lookup returns CDR1 SNHLY and CDR2 FYNNEI. The CDR3 is made up of 16 amino acids. Trimming shortened V by 4 bases and J by 4 bases, and 17 bases separated the two germline ends.

The chain employs TRBV15 and TRBJ2-3, with no clear D. Trimming took 0 bases from V and 0 from J, leaving 7 bases between them. Per the germline V gene, CDR1 is LNHNV and CDR2 is YYDKDF (reference sequence). The CDR3 totals 15 residues. The CDR3 DNA sequence: TGTGCCACCAGCAGAGAGACGGCGAGCACAGATACGCAGTATTTT. It codes for CATSRETASTDTQYF.

In the case of this clonotype: The junction does not match germline at one end; this may be a read error. The chain carries TRBV4-1 and TRBJ2-3; D possibly corresponds to TRBD1 (6 bases). This CDR3 is 16 amino acids long. The germline CDR1 and CDR2 sequences are MGHRA and YSYEKL. CDR3 in amino acids: CASSQDLRTAADTQYF. The CDR3, as DNA: TGCGCCAGTAGCCAAGATCTGCGGACAGCAGCAGATACGCAGTATTTT.

This clonotype was observed a handful of times. The chain is built from TRBV6-2 or TRBV6-3 and TRBJ1-4, with 8 bases lining up with TRBD1. V was pared by 6 bases and J by 7 bases, with 10 bases of the junction left unmatched. Germline CDR1 reads MNHEY; CDR2 reads SVGEGT. The CDR3 runs to 15 residues. The CDR3 DNA is TGTGCCAGCAGGAACTCCGGGACAGGAACTGAAAAACTGTTTTTT. It encodes CASRNSGTGTEKLFF.

This chain connects TRBV6-1 to TRBJ1-5; D gene ambiguous. The CDR3 is 14 residues long. Trimming removed 11 bases at V and 0 bases at J, with 14 bases between. In germline, CDR1 is MNHNS, CDR2 SASEGT. The CDR3 sequence: CASSAGVSNQPQHF. The DNA for the CDR3 is TGTGCCTCCTCAGCCGGGGTTAGCAATCAGCCCCAGCATTTT.

The chain couples TRBV20-1 to TRBJ2-1, with 7 bases matching TRBD1. The trim removed 5 bases at V and 5 bases at J, leaving 12 bases unmatched. The CDR3 consists of 15 residues. Per the germline V gene, CDR1 is DFQATT and CDR2 is SNEGSKA (reference sequence). The CDR3: CSAVRGRGGHNEQFF. DNA of the CDR3: TGCAGTGCTGTCAGGGGGAGAGGTGGACACAATGAGCAGTTCTTC.

This clonotype appeared a few times. The chain carries TRBV4-3 and TRBJ1-2, with a possible D match to TRBD1 (6 bases). The CDR3 totals 15 residues. Trimming left V 0 bases short and J 0 bases short, with 8 bases between. Germline V gene lookup returns CDR1 LGHNA and CDR2 YSLEER. The CDR3 loop is CASSQDRGTNYGYTF. The CDR3, as DNA: TGCGCCAGCAGCCAAGACAGGGGCACTAACTATGGCTACACCTTC.

The chain couples TRBV12-3 or TRBV12-4 to TRBJ2-3, with D perhaps TRBD2 (5 bases). The V and J ends lost 3 bases and 8 bases respectively, with 12 bases between them. The CDR3 loop spans 13 amino acids. The DNA of the CDR3 is TGTGCCAGCAGTTTGGGAGATTCCGCTACGCAGTATTTT. This gives the protein CASSLGDSATQYF.

The gene calls are TRBV6-2 or TRBV6-3 and TRBJ2-3; 14 nucleotides match TRBD2. The CDR3 sequence is 14 residues long. The germline V gene encodes CDR1 MNHEY and CDR2 SVGEGT. V lost 5 bases to trimming and J lost 10 bases; unmatched junction nucleotides: 5. The CDR3: CASSQTSGRAAQYF. In DNA, the CDR3 is TGTGCCAGCAGTCAGACTAGCGGGAGGGCTGCGCAGTATTTT.

V and J are TRBV6-5 and TRBJ2-7, with 9 nucleotides matching TRBD1. The CDR3 is 13 amino acids. The V segment lost 5 bases and the J segment 6 bases; nucleotides outside the gene matches: 5. In germline, CDR1 is MNHEY, CDR2 SVGAGI. The CDR3 nucleotides read TGTGCCAGCAGTCGGGACAGGGTCAGCGAGCAGTACTTC. Its translation is CASSRDRVSEQYF.

The genes are TRBV28 and TRBJ2-1; no firm D call. CDR1 and CDR2 (germline): MDHEN, SYDVKM. The V end lost 5 bases, the J end lost 10 bases, and 15 bases lay between the germline ends. This CDR3 has 13 residues. The CDR3 here is CASSQEGPKEQFF. The CDR3 DNA reads TGTGCCAGCAGTCAGGAAGGTCCAAAGGAGCAGTTCTTC. Full variable domain (rest looked up from reference TRBV28 and TRBJ2-1): DVKVTQSSRYLVKRTGEKVFLECVQDMDHENMFWYRQDPGLGLRLIYFSYDVKMKEKGDIPEGYSVSREKKERFSLILESASTNQTSMYLCASSQEGPKEQFFGPGTRLTVL.

This clonotype has more than one count but fewer than ten. The gene calls are TRBV11-2 and TRBJ2-7, with TRBD2 matching 9 bases. The CDR3 totals 13 residues. Germline V gene lookup returns CDR1 SGHAT and CDR2 FQNNGV. The V and J ends lost 3 bases and 6 bases, in that order; junction bases with no gene match: 3. CDR3 DNA: TGTGCCAGCAGCTTCGTAGCGGGAGTCGAGCAGTACTTC. It codes for CASSFVAGVEQYF.

This clonotype was detected only a few times. V gene TRBV7-9 combines with J gene TRBJ2-5; D may correspond to TRBD1 or TRBD2 (5 bases each). V lost 4 bases and J lost 0, with 15 bases in between. The CDR3 extends over 16 amino acids. Germline V gives CDR1 SEHNR, CDR2 FQNEAQ (reference sequence). CDR3 in DNA: TGTGCCAGCAGCTCCCTCCGGAGGACAAACCAAGAGACCCAGTACTTC. Translated, it gives CASSSLRRTNQETQYF.

The J gene is TRBJ2-1, the V gene TRBV7-2, with TRBD2 as a possible D gene (5 bases). The germline V gene encodes CDR1 SGHTA and CDR2 FQGNSA. The germline V and J ends were trimmed by 1 base and 8 bases, with 9 bases remaining between them. The CDR3 spans 13 residues. CDR3 sequence reads: CASSLEEGYEQFF. CDR3 sequence (DNA): TGTGCCAGCAGCTTAGAAGAGGGCTATGAGCAGTTCTTC.

This clonotype was observed a few times. The chain carries TRBV7-2 and TRBJ2-1; no clear D. CDR1 is SGHTA and CDR2 is FQGNSA in the germline V gene. The CDR3 has 14 residues. V was pared by 5 bases and J by 6 bases, with 14 bases between. The CDR3 DNA sequence: TGTGCCAGCAGCCCCGCCTTAGAAGGCAATGAGCAGTTCTTC. Amino acid sequence: CASSPALEGNEQFF. Complete variable domain (other parts from reference TRBV7-2 and TRBJ2-1): GAGVSQSPSNKVTEKGKDVELRCDPISGHTALYWYRQSLGQGLEFLIYFQGNSAPDKSGLPSDRFSAERTGGSVSTLTIQRTQQEDSAVYLCASSPALEGNEQFFGPGTRLTVL.

The rearrangement joins TRBV29-1 to TRBJ1-3; 7 bases are a match to TRBD1. The CDR3 has 16 residues. V dropped 1 base and J dropped 7; count of bases not matched to a gene: 13. CDR1 and CDR2 (germline): SQVTM, ANQGSEA. The CDR3 spells CSVEGTLQGVRNTIYF. For the CDR3, the DNA is TGCAGCGTTGAAGGAACGCTGCAGGGGGTAAGGAACACCATATATTTT.

In its sample, this clonotype was seen once. V and J are TRBV11-2 and TRBJ1-2; D is uncertain. This CDR3 is 14 amino acids long. Per the germline V gene, CDR1 is SGHAT and CDR2 is FQNNGV. V lost 0 bases, J lost 6 bases, and 11 bases lay in between. The CDR3 DNA is TGTGCCAGCAGCTTAGAGGGTTTGGTGGATGGCTACACCTTC. Encoded protein: CASSLEGLVDGYTF.

This clonotype has only a few counts. V gene TRBV28 combines with J gene TRBJ2-4; D is uncertain. The CDR3 is made up of 11 amino acids. Germline V CDR1 and CDR2: MDHEN, SYDVKM. The V end lost 5 bases, the J end lost 15 bases, and 14 bases lay between the germline ends. CDR3 sequence reads: CASSNPSYWYF. The CDR3 DNA is TGTGCCAGCAGTAATCCCTCATACTGGTACTTC. The whole variable domain, remainder taken from reference TRBV28 and TRBJ2-4, is DVKVTQSSRYLVKRTGEKVFLECVQDMDHENMFWYRQDPGLGLRLIYFSYDVKMKEKGDIPEGYSVSREKKERFSLILESASTNQTSMYLCASSNPSYWYFGAGTRLSVL.